This T cell receptor (beta chain) was sequenced for a study of response to subunit inactivated influenza vaccine. This clonotype has just a few counts. The target antigen is unknown. TCRdb ran MiXCR on the RT-PCR reads and lists one entry per CDR3 protein. The repertoire holds about 620,000 distinct CDR3 sequences, with around 11% as singletons. Regarding the study as a whole: New T cells are recruited in small numbers by each seasonal influenza vaccination, according to the authors' suggestion.

This CDR3 contains 15 residues. Trimming took 6 bases from V and 9 from J, leaving 21 bases between them. Germline V gene sequence: CDR1 MDHEN, CDR2 SYDVKM. The sequence was obtained from a man over 45 who received an inactivated influenza vaccine. The chain couples TRBV28 to TRBJ2-4, with a tentative D call TRBD2 (5 bases). Sequenced material: PBMCs from blood, taken on the day of vaccination. CDR3 residues: CASSPPEVQISIQYF. As DNA, the CDR3 is TGTGCCAGCAGCCCGCCGGAGGTCCAAATTTCCATTCAGTACTTC.